Sequencing of this TCR beta chain was carried out in a study of T cell responses to AZD1222 COVID-19 vaccine. Study-wide findings and caveats: Possibly, clonal diversity was underestimated; donors were largely white British and included more females.

In its sample, this clone ranks as medium-sized. As yet, its antigen is unknown. The junction departs from germline at one end; a sequencing error may be responsible. Data came from immunoSEQ multiplex PCR; TCRdb stores just in-frame clones and leaves some out. Here the sample spans over 100,000 clones, roughly nine tenths being singletons. Germline values: CDR1 LNHNV, CDR2 YYDKDF (reference sequence). The CDR3 spans 14 residues. This TCR was recovered from an adult in good health. The material was peripheral blood, obtained on day 0 of AZD1222 vaccination. The chain couples TRBV15 to TRBJ1-4; D perhaps matches TRBD1 (5 bases). The CDR3 region is CATSGDRVNEKLFF. CDR3 sequence (DNA): TGTGCCACCAGCGGAGACAGAGTGAATGAAAAACTGTTTTTT.